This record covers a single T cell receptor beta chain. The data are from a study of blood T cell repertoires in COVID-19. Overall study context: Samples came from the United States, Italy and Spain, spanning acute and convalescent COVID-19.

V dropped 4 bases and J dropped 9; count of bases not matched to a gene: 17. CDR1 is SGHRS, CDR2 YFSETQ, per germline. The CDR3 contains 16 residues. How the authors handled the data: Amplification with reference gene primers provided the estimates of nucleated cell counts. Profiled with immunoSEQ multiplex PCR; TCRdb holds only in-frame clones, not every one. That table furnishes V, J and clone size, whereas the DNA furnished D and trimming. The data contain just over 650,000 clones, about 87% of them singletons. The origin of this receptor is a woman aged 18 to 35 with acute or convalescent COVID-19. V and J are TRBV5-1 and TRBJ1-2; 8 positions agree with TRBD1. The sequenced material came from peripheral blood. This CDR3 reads CASSPPPPGQASSYTF. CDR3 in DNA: TGCGCCAGCAGCCCCCCGCCTCCGGGACAGGCCTCGAGCTACACCTTC.